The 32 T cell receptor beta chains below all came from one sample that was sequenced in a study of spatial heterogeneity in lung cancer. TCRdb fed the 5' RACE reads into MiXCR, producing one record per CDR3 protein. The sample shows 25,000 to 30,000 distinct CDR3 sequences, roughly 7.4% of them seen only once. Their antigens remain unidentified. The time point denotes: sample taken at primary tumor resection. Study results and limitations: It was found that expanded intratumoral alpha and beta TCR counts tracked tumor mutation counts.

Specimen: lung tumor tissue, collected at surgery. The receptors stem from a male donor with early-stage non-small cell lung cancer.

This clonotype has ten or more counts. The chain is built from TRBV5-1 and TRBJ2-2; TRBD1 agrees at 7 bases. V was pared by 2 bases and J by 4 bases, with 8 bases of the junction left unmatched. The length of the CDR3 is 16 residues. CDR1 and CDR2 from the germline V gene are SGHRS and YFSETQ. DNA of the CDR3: TGCGCCAGCAGCTTCCTGGGCCAGGGGGTCACCGGGGAGCTGTTTTTT. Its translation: CASSFLGQGVTGELFF. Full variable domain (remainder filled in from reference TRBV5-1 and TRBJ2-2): KAGVTQTPRYLIKTRGQQVTLSCSPISGHRSVSWYQQTPGQGLQFLFEYFSETQRNKGNFPGRFSGRQFSNSRSEMNVSTLELGDSALYLCASSFLGQGVTGELFFGEGSRLTVL.

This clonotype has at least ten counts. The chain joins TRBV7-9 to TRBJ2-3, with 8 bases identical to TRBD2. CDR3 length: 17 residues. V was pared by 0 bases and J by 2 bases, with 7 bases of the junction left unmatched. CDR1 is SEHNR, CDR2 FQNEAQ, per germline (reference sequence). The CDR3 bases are TGTGCCAGCAGCTTAGCCTCCACTAGCGGTTTCACAGATACGCAGTATTTT. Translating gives CASSLASTSGFTDTQYF.

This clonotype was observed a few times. The CDR3 DNA reads TGCAGTGCCCCGGCCGCCCGTAGCACAGATACGCAGTATTTT. Encoded protein: CSAPAARSTDTQYF. The chain joins TRBV20-1 to TRBJ2-3; the D is unclear. Trimming cost V 6 bases and J 0 bases, with 13 bases left between them. The CDR3 totals 14 residues. Germline lookup yields CDR1 DFQATT and CDR2 SNEGSKA (reference sequence).

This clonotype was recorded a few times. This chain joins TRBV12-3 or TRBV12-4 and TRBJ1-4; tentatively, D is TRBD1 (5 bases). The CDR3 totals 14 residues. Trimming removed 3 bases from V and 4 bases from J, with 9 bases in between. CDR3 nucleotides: TGTGCCAGCAGTTTGGGACGGATTAATGAAAAACTGTTTTTT. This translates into CASSLGRINEKLFF.

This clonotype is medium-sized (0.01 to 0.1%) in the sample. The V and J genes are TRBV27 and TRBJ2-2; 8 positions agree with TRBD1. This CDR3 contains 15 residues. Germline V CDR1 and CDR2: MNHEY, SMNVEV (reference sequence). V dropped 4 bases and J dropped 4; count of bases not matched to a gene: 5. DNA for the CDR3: TGTGCCAGCAGTTCGTTGACAGGGGTCACCGGGGAGCTGTTTTTT. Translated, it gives CASSSLTGVTGELFF.

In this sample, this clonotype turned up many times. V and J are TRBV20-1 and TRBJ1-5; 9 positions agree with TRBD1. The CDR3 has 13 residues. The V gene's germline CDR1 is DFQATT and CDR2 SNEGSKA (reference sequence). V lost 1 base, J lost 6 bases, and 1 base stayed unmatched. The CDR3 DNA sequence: TGCAGTGCTAGAGTGACAGGGGGTCAGCCCCAGCATTTT. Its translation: CSARVTGGQPQHF.

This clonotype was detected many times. The CDR3 region has the DNA TGTGCTAGTGGTTTAGAGGGGGGGCTCACGCAGTATTTT. Translating gives CASGLEGGLTQYF. The genes are TRBV12-5 and TRBJ2-3; maybe TRBD2 (7 bases). This CDR3 region has 13 residues. The V and J ends lost 3 bases and 9 bases respectively, with 13 bases between them. The germline gives CDR1 LGHNT, CDR2 FRNRAP.

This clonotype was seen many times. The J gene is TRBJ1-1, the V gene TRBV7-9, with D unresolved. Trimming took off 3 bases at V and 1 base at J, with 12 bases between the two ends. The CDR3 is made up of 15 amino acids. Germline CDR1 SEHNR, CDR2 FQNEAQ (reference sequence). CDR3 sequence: CASSFLGPTNTEAFF. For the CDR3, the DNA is TGTGCCAGCAGCTTTCTAGGTCCGACGAACACTGAAGCTTTCTTT.

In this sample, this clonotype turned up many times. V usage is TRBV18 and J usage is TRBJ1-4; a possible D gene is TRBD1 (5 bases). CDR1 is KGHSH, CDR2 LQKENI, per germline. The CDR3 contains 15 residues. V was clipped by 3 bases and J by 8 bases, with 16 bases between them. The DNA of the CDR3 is TGTGCCAGCTCACCGGACGGGGGACCGTGGGAAAAACTGTTTTTT. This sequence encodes CASSPDGGPWEKLFF.

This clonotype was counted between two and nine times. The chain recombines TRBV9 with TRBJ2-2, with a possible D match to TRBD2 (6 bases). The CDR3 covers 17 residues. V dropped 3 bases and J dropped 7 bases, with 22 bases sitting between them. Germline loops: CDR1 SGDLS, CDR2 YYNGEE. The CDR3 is CASSADPGGVRVGELFF. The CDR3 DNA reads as TGTGCCAGCAGCGCGGACCCCGGCGGGGTTCGAGTCGGGGAGCTGTTTTTT.

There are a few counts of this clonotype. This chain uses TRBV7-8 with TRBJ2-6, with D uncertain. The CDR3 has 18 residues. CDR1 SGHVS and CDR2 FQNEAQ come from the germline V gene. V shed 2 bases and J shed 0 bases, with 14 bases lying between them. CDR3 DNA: TGTGCCAGCAGCTTAAGGGATAGACTGGCCTCTGGGGCCAACGTCCTGACTTTC. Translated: CASSLRDRLASGANVLTF.

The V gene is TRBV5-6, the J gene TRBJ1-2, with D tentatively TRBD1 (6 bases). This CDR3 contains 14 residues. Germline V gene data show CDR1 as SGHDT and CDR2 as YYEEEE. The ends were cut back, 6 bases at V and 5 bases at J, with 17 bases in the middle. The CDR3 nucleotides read TGTGCCAGCATCCTGGGACCCCAGGGGTATGGCTACACCTTC. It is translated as CASILGPQGYGYTF.

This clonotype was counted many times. Here the CDR3 DNA reads TGCAGTGCTAGAGACCCAACGAACACCGGGGAGCTGTTTTTT. Protein sequence: CSARDPTNTGELFF. The chain joins TRBV20-1 to TRBJ2-2; D unclear. CDR1 and CDR2 from the germline V gene are DFQATT and SNEGSKA (reference sequence). The CDR3 runs to 14 residues. Trimming removed 0 bases at V and 0 bases at J, with 5 bases between.

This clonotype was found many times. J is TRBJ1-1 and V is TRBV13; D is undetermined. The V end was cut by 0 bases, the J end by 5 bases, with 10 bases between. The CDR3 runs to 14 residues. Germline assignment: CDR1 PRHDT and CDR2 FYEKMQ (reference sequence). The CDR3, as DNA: TGTGCCAGCAGCTTAGGACCCCGAGGGACTGAAGCTTTCTTT. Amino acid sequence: CASSLGPRGTEAFF.

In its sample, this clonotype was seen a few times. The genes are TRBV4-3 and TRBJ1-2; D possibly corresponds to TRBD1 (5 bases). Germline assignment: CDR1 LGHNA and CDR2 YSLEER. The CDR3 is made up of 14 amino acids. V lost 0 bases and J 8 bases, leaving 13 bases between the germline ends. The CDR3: CASSQEFQGEGYTF. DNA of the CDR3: TGCGCCAGCAGCCAAGAATTTCAGGGTGAAGGCTACACCTTC.

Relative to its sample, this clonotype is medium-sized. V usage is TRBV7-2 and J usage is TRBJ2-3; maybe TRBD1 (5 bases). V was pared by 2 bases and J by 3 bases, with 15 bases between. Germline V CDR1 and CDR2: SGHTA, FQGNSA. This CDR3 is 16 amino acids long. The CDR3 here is CASSLSRTIVTDTQYF. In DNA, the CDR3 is TGTGCCAGCAGCTTAAGCAGGACAATAGTGACAGATACGCAGTATTTT.

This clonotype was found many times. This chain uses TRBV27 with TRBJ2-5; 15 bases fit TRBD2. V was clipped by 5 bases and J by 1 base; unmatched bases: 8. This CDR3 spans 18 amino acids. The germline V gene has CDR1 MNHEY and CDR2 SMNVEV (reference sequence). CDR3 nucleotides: TGTGCCAGCAGTCCATTTGGGACTAGCGGGGGGATCCAAGAGACCCAGTACTTC. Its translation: CASSPFGTSGGIQETQYF.

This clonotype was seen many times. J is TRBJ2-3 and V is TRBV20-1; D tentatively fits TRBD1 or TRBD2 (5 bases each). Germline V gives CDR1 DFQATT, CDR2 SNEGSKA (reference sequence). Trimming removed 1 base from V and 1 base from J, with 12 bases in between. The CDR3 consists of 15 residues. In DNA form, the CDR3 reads TGCAGTGCTAGAGCGGGGCAGCGTCGCACAGATACGCAGTATTTT. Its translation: CSARAGQRRTDTQYF.

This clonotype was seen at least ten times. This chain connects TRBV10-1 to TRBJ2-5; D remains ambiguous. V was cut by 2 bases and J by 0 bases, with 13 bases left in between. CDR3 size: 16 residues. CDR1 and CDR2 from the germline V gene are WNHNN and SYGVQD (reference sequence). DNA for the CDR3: TGCGCCAGCAGTGAGAGGGTCGGGCTTGACCAAGAGACCCAGTACTTC. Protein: CASSERVGLDQETQYF.

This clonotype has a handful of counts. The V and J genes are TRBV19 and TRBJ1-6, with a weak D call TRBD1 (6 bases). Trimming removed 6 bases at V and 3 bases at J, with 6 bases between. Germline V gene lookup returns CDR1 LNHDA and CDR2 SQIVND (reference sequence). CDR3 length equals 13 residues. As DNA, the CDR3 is TGTGCCAGTAGACAGGGCTATAATTCACCCCTCCACTTT. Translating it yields CASRQGYNSPLHF.

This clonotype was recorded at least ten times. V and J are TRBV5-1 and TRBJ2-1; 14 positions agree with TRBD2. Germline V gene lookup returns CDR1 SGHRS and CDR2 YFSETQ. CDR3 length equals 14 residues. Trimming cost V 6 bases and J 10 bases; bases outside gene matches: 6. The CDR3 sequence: CASMTSGGAWEQFF. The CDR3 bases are TGCGCCAGCATGACTAGCGGGGGGGCCTGGGAGCAGTTCTTC.

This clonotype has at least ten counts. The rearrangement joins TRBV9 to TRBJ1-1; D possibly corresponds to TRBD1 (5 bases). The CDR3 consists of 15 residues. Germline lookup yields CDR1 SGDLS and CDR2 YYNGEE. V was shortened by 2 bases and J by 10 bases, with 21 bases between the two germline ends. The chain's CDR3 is CASSVHEGPEDTAFF. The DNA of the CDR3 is TGTGCCAGCAGCGTGCACGAGGGCCCCGAGGACACAGCTTTCTTT.

The CDR3 nucleotides are TGCGCCAGCAGCCCCCCCCCCGGGCGGGAACAAGAGACCCAGTACTTC. Protein: CASSPPPGREQETQYF. The chain combines TRBV4-1 with TRBJ2-5; possibly TRBD2 for D (6 bases). Germline values: CDR1 MGHRA, CDR2 YSYEKL. The CDR3 spans 16 residues. The V end lost 4 bases, the J end lost 2 bases, and 17 bases lay between the germline ends.

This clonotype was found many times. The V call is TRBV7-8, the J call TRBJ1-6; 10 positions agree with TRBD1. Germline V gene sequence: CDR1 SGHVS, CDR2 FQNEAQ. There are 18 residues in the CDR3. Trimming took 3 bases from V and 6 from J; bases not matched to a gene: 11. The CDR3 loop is CASSLATGGGISNSPLHF. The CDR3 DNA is TGTGCCAGCAGCTTGGCGACAGGGGGCGGTATCAGTAATTCACCCCTCCACTTT.

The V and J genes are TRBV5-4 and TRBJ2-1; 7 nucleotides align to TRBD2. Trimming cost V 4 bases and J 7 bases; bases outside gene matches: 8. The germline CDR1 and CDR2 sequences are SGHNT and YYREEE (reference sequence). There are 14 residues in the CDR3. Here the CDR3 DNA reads TGTGCCAGCAGCCCCGGGACTACTCCAAATGAGCAGTTCTTC. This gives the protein CASSPGTTPNEQFF.

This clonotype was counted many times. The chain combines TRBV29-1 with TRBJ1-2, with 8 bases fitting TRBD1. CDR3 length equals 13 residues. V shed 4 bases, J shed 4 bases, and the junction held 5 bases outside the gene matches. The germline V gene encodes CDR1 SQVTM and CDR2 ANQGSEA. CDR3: CSVGAGGPYGYTF. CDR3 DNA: TGCAGCGTTGGCGCAGGGGGCCCCTATGGCTACACCTTC.

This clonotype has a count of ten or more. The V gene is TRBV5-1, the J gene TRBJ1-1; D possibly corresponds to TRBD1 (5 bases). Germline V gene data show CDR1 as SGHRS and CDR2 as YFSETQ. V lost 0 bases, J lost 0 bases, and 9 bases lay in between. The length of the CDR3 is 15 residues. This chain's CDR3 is CASSLEGAMNTEAFF. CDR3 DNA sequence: TGCGCCAGCAGCTTGGAAGGGGCCATGAACACTGAAGCTTTCTTT. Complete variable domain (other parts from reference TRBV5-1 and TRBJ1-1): KAGVTQTPRYLIKTRGQQVTLSCSPISGHRSVSWYQQTPGQGLQFLFEYFSETQRNKGNFPGRFSGRQFSNSRSEMNVSTLELGDSALYLCASSLEGAMNTEAFFGQGTRLTVV.

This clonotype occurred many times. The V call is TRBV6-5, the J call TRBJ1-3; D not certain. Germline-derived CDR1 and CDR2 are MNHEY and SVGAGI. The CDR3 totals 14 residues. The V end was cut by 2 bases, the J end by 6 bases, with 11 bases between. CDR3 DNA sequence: TGTGCCAGCAGTTACAGGCCCAGTACAAACACCATATATTTT. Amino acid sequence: CASSYRPSTNTIYF.

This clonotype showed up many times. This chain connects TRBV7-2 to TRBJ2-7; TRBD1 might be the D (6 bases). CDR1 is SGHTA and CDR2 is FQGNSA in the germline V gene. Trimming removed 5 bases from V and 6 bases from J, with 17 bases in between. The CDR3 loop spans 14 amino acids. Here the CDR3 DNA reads TGTGCCAGCAGCCTCAGGGGACCCAATTCCGAGCAGTACTTC. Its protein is CASSLRGPNSEQYF.

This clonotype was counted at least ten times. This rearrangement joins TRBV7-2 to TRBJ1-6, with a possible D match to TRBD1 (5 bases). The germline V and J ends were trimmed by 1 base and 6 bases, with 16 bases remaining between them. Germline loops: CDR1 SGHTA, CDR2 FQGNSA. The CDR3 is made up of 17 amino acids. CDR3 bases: TGTGCCAGCAGCTTAGAACGGGGGAGCAGCAGTAATTCACCCCTCCACTTT. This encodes CASSLERGSSSNSPLHF.

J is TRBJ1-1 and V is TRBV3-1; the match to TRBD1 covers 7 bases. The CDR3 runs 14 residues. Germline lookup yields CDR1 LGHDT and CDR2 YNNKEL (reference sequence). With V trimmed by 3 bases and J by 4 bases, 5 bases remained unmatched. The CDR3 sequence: CASSQAGGPTEAFF. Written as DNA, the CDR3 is TGTGCCAGCAGCCAGGCAGGGGGGCCCACTGAAGCTTTCTTT.

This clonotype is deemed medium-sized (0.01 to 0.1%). In DNA, the CDR3 is TGCAGTGCGGCAGACGGAGGCACAGATACGCAGTATTTT. Protein: CSAADGGTDTQYF. This chain connects TRBV20-1 to TRBJ2-3; D uncertain. Per germline, CDR1 DFQATT and CDR2 SNEGSKA (reference sequence). This CDR3 is 13 amino acids long. With 6 bases removed from V and 1 base from J, the gap between germline ends came to 11 bases.